The next 3 T cell receptor beta chains were all read from a single sample in a study of T cell repertoires in cytomegalovirus infection. The antigens these receptors bind are not known. One entry per CDR3 protein results from TCRdb running MiXCR on the reads. The repertoire holds roughly 990,000 distinct CDR3 sequences, with more than 25% as singletons. The sequences come from cultured CD8+ T cells from PBMCs, collected from culture after CMV antigen stimulation. These receptors were obtained from a human donor in good health (CMV status not recorded). Some clones in this sample may be carry-over from other donors' samples.

The chain couples TRBV6-6 to TRBJ1-5, with 7 bases lining up with TRBD1. Germline lookup yields CDR1 MNHNY and CDR2 SVGAGI (reference sequence). V lost 2 bases and J lost 3; bases outside the gene matches: 4. The CDR3 contains 15 residues. CDR3 sequence: CASSYVRGDNQPQHF. DNA for the CDR3: TGTGCCAGCAGTTACGTCAGGGGGGACAATCAGCCCCAGCATTTT.

This clonotype came up a few times. The V call is TRBV5-1, the J call TRBJ2-7; D is unclear. CDR1 and CDR2 from the germline V gene are SGHRS and YFSETQ. Trimming left V 6 bases short and J 0 bases short, with 16 bases between. This CDR3 is built from 15 residues. CDR3 residues: CASKESAPLSYEQYF. The CDR3, as DNA: TGCGCCAGCAAAGAGAGTGCGCCACTCTCCTACGAGCAGTACTTC.

This chain joins TRBV20-1 and TRBJ2-3; D not resolved. CDR3 size: 12 residues. Deletions cut 1 base from V and 4 bases from J, with 6 bases between. Germline V gene lookup returns CDR1 DFQATT and CDR2 SNEGSKA (reference sequence). CDR3 region: CSARVWADTQYF. The DNA for the CDR3 is TGCAGTGCTAGAGTTTGGGCAGATACGCAGTATTTT.